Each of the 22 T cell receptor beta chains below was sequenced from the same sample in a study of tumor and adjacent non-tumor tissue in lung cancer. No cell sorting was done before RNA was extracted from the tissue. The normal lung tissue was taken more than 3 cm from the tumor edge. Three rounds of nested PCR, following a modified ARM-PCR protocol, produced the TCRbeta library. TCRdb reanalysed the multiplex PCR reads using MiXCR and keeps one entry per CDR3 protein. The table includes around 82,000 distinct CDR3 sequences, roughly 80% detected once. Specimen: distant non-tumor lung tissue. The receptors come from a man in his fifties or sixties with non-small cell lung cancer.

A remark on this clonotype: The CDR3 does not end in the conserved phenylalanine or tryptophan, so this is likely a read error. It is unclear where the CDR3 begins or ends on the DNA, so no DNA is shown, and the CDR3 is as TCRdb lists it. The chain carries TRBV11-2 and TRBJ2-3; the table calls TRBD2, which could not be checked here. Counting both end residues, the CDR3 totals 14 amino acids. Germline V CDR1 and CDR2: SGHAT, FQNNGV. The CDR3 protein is CASKLAGVTDTQYY.

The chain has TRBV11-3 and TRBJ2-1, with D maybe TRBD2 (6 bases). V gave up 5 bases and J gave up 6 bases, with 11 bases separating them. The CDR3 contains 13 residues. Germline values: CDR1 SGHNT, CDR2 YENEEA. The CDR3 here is CASSVTRSNEQFF. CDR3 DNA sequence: TGTGCCAGCAGCGTGACTAGGAGCAATGAGCAGTTCTTC. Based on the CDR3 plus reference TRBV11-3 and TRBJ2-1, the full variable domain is EAGVVQSPRYKIIEKKQPVAFWCNPISGHNTLYWYLQNLGQGPELLIRYENEEAVDDSQLPKDRFSAERLKGVDSTLKIQPAELGDSAVYLCASSVTRSNEQFFGPGTRLTVL.

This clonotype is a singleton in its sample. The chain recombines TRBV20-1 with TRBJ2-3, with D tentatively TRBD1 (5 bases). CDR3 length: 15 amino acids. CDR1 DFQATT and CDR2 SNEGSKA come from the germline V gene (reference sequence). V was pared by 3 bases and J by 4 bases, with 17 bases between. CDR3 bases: TGCAGTGCTAGTGTGGAGAAAAGGGGTCCAGATACGCAGTATTTT. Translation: CSASVEKRGPDTQYF.

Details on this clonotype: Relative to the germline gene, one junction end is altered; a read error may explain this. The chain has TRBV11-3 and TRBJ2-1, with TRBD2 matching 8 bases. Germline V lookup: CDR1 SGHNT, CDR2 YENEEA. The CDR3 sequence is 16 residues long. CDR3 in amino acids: CANSLGRTSIHIEQFF. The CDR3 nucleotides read TGTGCCAACAGCTTAGGGAGGACTAGCATCCACATTGAGCAGTTCTTC.

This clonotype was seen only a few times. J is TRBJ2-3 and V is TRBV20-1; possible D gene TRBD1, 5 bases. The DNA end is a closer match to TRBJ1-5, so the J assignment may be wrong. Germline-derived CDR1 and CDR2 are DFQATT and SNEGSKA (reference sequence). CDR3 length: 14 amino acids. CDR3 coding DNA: TGCAGTGCTGTGGACTTGAGGGGCTCGGATACGCAGCATTTT. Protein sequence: CSAVDLRGSDTQHF.

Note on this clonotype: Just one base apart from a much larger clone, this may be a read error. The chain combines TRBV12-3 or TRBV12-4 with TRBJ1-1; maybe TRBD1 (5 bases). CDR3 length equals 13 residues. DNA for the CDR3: TGTACCAGCAGCAGACAGTTGAACACTGAAGCTTTCTTT. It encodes CTSSRQLNTEAFF.

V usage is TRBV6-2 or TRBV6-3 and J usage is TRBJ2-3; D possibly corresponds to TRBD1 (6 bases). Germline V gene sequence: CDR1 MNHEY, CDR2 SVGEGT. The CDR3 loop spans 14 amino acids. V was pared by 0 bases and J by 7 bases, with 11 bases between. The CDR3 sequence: CASSYSDSINTQYF. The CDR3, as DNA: TGTGCCAGCAGTTACTCGGACAGCATAAATACGCAGTATTTT.

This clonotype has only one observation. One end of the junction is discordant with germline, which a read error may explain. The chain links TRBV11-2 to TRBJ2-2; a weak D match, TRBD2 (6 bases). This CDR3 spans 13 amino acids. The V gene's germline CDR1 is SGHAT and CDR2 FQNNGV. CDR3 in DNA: TGTGCCAGCAGCAATACCTGGCGCGGGGAGCTGTTATTT. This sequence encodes CASSNTWRGELLF.

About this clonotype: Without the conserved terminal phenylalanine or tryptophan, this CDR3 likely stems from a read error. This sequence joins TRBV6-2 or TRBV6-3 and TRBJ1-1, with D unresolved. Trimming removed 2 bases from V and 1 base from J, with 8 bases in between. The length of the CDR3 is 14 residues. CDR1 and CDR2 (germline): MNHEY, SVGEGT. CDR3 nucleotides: TGTGCCAGCAGTTACACTTACGGGAACACTGAAGCTTTCTCT. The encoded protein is CASSYTYGNTEAFS.

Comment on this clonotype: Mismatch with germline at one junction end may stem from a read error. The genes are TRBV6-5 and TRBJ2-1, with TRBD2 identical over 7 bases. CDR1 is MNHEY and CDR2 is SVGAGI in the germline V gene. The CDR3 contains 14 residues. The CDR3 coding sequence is TGTGCCAGCAGACAAGCGGGACGGAGGCATGAGCACTTCTTC. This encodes CASRQAGRRHEHFF.

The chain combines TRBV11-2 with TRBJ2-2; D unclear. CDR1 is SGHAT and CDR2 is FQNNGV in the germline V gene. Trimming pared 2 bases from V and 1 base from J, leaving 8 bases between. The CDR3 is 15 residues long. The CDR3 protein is CASSLIEWNTGELFF. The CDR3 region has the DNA TGTGCCAGCAGCTTAATTGAGTGGAACACCGGGGAGCTGTTTTTT.

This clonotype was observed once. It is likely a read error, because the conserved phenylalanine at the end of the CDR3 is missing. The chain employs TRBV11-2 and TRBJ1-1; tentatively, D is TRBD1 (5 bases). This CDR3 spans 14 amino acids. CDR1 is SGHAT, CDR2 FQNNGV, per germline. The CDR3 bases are TGTGCTAGCAACTTAGTCGGGAGGGGCATTGAAGCTTTCTAT. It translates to CASNLVGRGIEAFY.

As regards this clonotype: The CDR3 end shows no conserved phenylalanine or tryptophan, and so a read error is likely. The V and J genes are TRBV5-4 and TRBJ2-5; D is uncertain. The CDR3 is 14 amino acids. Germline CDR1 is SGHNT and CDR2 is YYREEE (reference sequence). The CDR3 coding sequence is TGTGCCAGCAGCTCGTCGAGGAGCGCCGAGAACCAGTACTCC. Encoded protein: CASSSSRSAENQYS.

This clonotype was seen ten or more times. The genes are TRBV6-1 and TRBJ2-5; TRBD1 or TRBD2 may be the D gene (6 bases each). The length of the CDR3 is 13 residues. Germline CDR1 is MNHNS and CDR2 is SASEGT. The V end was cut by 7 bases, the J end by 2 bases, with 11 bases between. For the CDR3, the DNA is TGTGCCAGCACCGAGGGGGGTCAAGAGACCCAGTACTTC. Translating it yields CASTEGGQETQYF.

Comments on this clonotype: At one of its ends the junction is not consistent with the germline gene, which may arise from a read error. The CDR3 region is CNARDQDTEAFF. The CDR3 DNA reads as TGCAATGCTAGAGACCAAGACACTGAAGCTTTCTTT. This chain links TRBV20-1 with TRBJ1-1; unclear D gene. Germline CDR1 DFQATT, CDR2 SNEGSKA (reference sequence). The CDR3 extends over 12 amino acids.

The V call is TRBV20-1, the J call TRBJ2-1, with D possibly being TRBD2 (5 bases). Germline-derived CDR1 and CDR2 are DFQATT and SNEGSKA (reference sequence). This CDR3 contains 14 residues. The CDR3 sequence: CIAESARVPNEQFF. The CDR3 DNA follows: TGCATTGCCGAAAGCGCGAGGGTCCCCAATGAGCAGTTCTTC.

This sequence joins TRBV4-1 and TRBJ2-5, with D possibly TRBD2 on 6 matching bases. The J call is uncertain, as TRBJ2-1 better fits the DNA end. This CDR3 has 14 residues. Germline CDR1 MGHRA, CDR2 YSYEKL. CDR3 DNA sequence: TGCGCCAGCAGCCCTGACTCGGAGGGTCAGACCCAGTTCTTC. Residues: CASSPDSEGQTQFF.

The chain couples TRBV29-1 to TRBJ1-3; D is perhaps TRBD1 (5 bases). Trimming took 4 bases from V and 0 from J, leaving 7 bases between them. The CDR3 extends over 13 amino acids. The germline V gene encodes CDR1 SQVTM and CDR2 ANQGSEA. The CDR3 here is CSVVGRSGNTIYF. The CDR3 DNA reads TGCAGCGTTGTGGGGCGCTCTGGAAACACCATATATTTT.

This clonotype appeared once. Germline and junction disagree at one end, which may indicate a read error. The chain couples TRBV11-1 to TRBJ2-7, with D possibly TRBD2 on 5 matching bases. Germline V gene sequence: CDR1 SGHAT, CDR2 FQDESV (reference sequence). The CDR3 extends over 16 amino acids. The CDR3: CASSLARGWPTYEQYF. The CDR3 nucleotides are TGTGCCAGCAGTTTAGCCCGAGGGTGGCCCACCTACGAGCAATACTTC.

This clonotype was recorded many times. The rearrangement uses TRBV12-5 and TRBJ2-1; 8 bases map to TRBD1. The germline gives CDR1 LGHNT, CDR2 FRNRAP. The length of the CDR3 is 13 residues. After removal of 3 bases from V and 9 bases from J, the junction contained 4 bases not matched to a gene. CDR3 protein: CASGFDRGGEQFF. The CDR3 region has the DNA TGTGCTAGTGGTTTCGACAGGGGCGGTGAGCAGTTCTTC.

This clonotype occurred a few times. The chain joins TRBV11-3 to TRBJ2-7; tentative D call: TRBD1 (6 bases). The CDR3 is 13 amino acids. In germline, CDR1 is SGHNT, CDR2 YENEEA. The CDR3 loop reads CVSSIRGSYEQYF. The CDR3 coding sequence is TGTGTTAGCAGCATCAGGGGCTCCTACGAGCAGTACTTC.

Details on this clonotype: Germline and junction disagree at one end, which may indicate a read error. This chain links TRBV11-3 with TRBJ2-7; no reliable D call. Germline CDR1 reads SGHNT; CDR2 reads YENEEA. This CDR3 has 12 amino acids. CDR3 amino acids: CASTLGIYDQYF. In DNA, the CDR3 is TGTGCCAGCACCTTGGGCATCTACGATCAGTACTTC.